This T cell receptor beta chain originates from a study of tumor T cells in aggressive B-cell lymphoma. Sequencing was performed with immunoSEQ multiplex PCR; in TCRdb, only in-frame clones are kept and a portion is missing. The sample lists fewer than 2,500 clones, roughly 87% occurring once. The germline gives CDR1 SGHAT, CDR2 FQNNGV. The ends lost 3 bases at V and 5 bases at J; junction bases unmatched: 15. The CDR3 contains 17 residues. The receptor was isolated from an adult with diffuse large B cell lymphoma. The specimen was tumor tissue. The chain has TRBV11-2 and TRBJ1-1; 7 bases fit TRBD1. As DNA, the CDR3 is TGTGCCAGCAGCTTGGCCATAGTTGGGGGACAGAGGACTGAAGCTTTCTTT. It yields the protein CASSLAIVGGQRTEAFF.